The 5 T cell receptor beta chains below come from one sample, sequenced in a study of blood T cell repertoires in COVID-19. Assay used: immunoSEQ multiplex PCR; TCRdb lists only in-frame clones, some missing. The sample carries under 250,000 clones, about 87% recorded once. Sequencing was done on a sample of peripheral blood. Every receptor here comes from a man aged 25-45 years with COVID-19, enrolled during active disease.

This chain links TRBV2 with TRBJ1-4; D ambiguous. The CDR3 totals 15 residues. The V gene's germline CDR1 is SNHLY and CDR2 FYNNEI. V lost 2 bases to trimming and J lost 5 bases, with 12 bases between them. As DNA, the CDR3 is TGTGCCAGCAGTGAATGGTCAGTTCACAATGAAAAACTGTTTTTT. Its translation is CASSEWSVHNEKLFF.

The chain joins TRBV24-1 to TRBJ2-2; tentatively, D is TRBD2 (5 bases). Germline-derived CDR1 and CDR2 are KGHDR and SFDVKD. The V and J ends lost 2 bases and 2 bases respectively, with 14 bases between them. The CDR3 extends over 17 amino acids. The CDR3 sequence is CATSDSLVRHNTGELFF. Here the CDR3 DNA reads TGTGCCACCAGTGATTCACTAGTGCGTCATAACACCGGGGAGCTGTTTTTT.

The sample holds one count of this clone. V and J are TRBV5-1 and TRBJ2-7, with D possibly being TRBD1 (6 bases). The CDR3 is made up of 16 amino acids. The V and J ends lost 2 bases and 4 bases respectively, with 19 bases between them. CDR1 is SGHRS and CDR2 is YFSETQ in the germline V gene. The chain's CDR3 is CASSFQVGTPEYEQYF. DNA for the CDR3: TGCGCCAGCAGCTTTCAGGTCGGGACACCGGAGTACGAGCAGTACTTC.

This chain uses TRBV11-2 with TRBJ2-1; D is unclear. V lost 2 bases and J 8 bases, leaving 16 bases between the germline ends. The CDR3 has 15 amino acids. Germline V gene sequence: CDR1 SGHAT, CDR2 FQNNGV. CDR3 residues: CASSLLALPNDEQFF. The CDR3 region has the DNA TGTGCCAGCAGCTTACTGGCTCTCCCCAATGATGAGCAGTTCTTC.

This chain joins TRBV7-8 and TRBJ1-6; maybe TRBD1 (6 bases). Looked up from germline, CDR1 is SGHVS and CDR2 is FQNEAQ. V lost 1 base, J lost 8 bases, and 15 bases lay in between. This CDR3 contains 16 residues. CDR3 DNA: TGTGCCAGCAGCTTAGGGGGTTGGGGGCTCTATTCACCCCTCCACTTT. As protein: CASSLGGWGLYSPLHF.